The T cell receptor (beta chain) described here comes from a study of human T cells and chemical hapten exposure listed by TCRdb under 2021. The study in broad terms: For sensitization, 2% DPC in acetone was applied to a 2 cm by 2 cm area of upper inner arm skin. Patients additionally received weekly therapeutic DPC doses to the scalp throughout the approximately 22-week study period. Patch tests used Finn chambers with 0.01% DPC on the upper back, scored after 6 days by International Contact Dermatitis Research Group standards. Alopecia areata with under or over 50% scalp involvement, alopecia totalis and alopecia universalis were represented in the patient cohort, which was mostly female. Libraries were combined into a pool for sequencing, and differences in TCR yield between samples came mainly from small differences in library volumes within the pool. This study followed changes in the peripheral blood TCR repertoire in vivo during primary and secondary sensitization of alopecia patients to the hapten diphenylcyclopropenone (DPC). Blood was sampled from patients pre-sensitization (week 0) and at 2, 6 and about 24 weeks after DPC sensitization. For TCR sequencing, blood came from 25 to 30 alopecia patients at anywhere from one to four time points (pre-sensitization, 2, 6 and 24 weeks). What the study reported, not specific to this receptor: Alopecia, a presumed autoimmune disease, was present in all patients, so the immune response of the patients might differ from that of healthy individuals. Significantly more large CDR3 similarity clusters were formed by expanded TCRs than by pre-sensitization or healthy control sets, consistent with antigen-driven responses. DPC sensitization did not change how many TCRs were above 1 in 1000 frequency, and no evidence was found of alterations in global repertoire structure. Repeated subsampling changed both the strength of the expansion versus patch-test correlation and the threshold at which that correlation became significant. A positive correlation was found between the number of PT1 expanded TCRs and patch test score, with significance reached at thresholds 8, 16 and 32 but not 4.

Only a few counts were recorded for this clonotype. The specificity of this receptor is unknown. Base qualities are not provided; no much larger clone lies one nucleotide away. Libraries were made using RACE. The sequencer listed for this sample is NextSeq 500. During library preparation, unique molecular identifiers were attached to individual cDNA molecules so that TCRs could be counted quantitatively and reproducibly. For every blood RNA sample, sequencing covered both the TCR alpha and TCR beta chains. In the source study's methods: Samples had a median of approximately 93,000 TCRs, with a range from about 23,224 to 750,000. V, J and CDR3 annotation of the TCR reads was performed with the Decombinator software suite. For PS versus PT1 abundance plots, all samples were subsampled to the same number of TCRs (28,000). TCRs were defined as expanded if absent before sensitization and observed at least eight times at the 2-week time point. TCRdb's own reprocessing of the public reads used fastp at Q25 and MiXCR and kept productive beta chains. Rows matching on CDR3 protein sequence are summarized as one entry with the most common DNA and genes. It is TCRdb's table, rather than the study itself, that gives the V and J calls and clone size. The sample table contains approximately 350,000 distinct CDR3 sequences; only one count was recorded for 5.5% to 8% of them. Of the sample, 7.5% to 9% is held by the ten largest clones.

The time point label of this sample denotes: patch test 1, 2 weeks after DPC sensitization. Per the publication, the treatment or condition label means: therapeutic diphenylcyclopropenone sensitization with weekly scalp DPC. At every patch-test visit, the blood draw took place before the patch test was put on. Eligible patients were aged 18 to 70, diagnosed with alopecia, deemed suitable for DPC therapy, and excluded if pregnant. Total RNA was isolated from unfractionated whole blood collected in Tempus Blood RNA tubes. At the junction V is shortened by 4 bases and J by 4 bases; bases outside the gene matches: 9. The CDR3 has 16 amino acids, counting the end cysteine and phenylalanine. Only the CDR3 DNA stays, 48 bases, in frame from base 1. CDR1 and CDR2 were assigned from the germline V gene (reference sequence) as MNHEY and SMNVEV.

The sample here was whole blood, taken in connection with sensitization to the hapten diphenylcyclopropenone (DPC). The receptor's source is a woman under 30 with alopecia areata. Some clones in this sample may be carry-over from other donors' samples. This sequence uses TRBV27 and TRBJ1-5; 8 bases in the junction line up with TRBD1. CDR3 reads: CASSSDRAKGNQPQHF. The DNA sequence reads TGTGCCAGCAGTTCGGACAGGGCGAAGGGGAATCAGCCCCAGCATTTT.